This T cell receptor (beta chain) originates from a study of cytomegalovirus exposure and HLA in healthy donors. This PCR relied on a set of 60 Vbeta primers and 13 Jbeta primers. Assay: immunoSEQ multiplex PCR; the TCRdb copy retains only in-frame clones and omits some. Of about 130,000 clones listed, roughly 69% are singletons. Overall study results and limits: Among the most significant clusters, several appeared linked to common viral pathogens in a later analysis. There were a few CMV-associated chains whose specificity for CMV antigens was confirmed in vitro. A later analysis reportedly found that, within productive TCRs, an Asian-associated ancestry cluster had fewer N-insertions than the mean observed across the roughly 690 donors.

CDR3 length: 16 amino acids. V shed 3 bases, J shed 0 bases, and the junction held 5 bases outside the gene matches. The V gene's germline CDR1 is KGHSH and CDR2 LQKENI. Turning to this clone: Its specificity is not known.

The receptor comes from a human donor in good health. Sequencing was done on a sample of PBMCs. This rearrangement joins TRBV18 to TRBJ1-3, with 7 bases fitting TRBD1. In DNA, the CDR3 is TGTGCCAGCTCACCCGGGGACAGACTCTCTGGAAACACCATATATTTT. It is translated as CASSPGDRLSGNTIYF.